The text below deals with one TCR beta chain. The CDR3 is 14 amino acids. The V gene's germline CDR1 is SEHNR and CDR2 FQNEAQ (reference sequence). Trimming removed 7 bases at V and 3 bases at J, with 13 bases between. This entry belongs to a study of blood T cell repertoires in COVID-19. The overall study: COVID-19 samples collected from the United States, Italy and Spain covered acute and convalescent phases. PBMCs, B-cell-depleted T cells, or T cells provided the cDNA or gDNA that made up the material.

Authors' analysis steps: Estimated nucleated cell counts came from reference gene primer amplification. Generated by immunoSEQ multiplex PCR, the TCRdb table keeps only in-frame clones and is missing some. That table supplies the V and J calls and clone size; D and trimming were determined from the DNA. The table has around 130,000 clones, about 75% seen once; the top ten hold roughly 20%. What was sequenced was peripheral blood. The TCR originated in an older man with acute or convalescent COVID-19. The chain employs TRBV7-9 and TRBJ2-1; D gene ambiguous. CDR3 residues: CASNRLTDYNEQFF. CDR3 DNA sequence: TGTGCCAGCAATAGATTGACTGACTACAATGAGCAGTTCTTC.